This TCR beta chain was found in a study of beta chain features in type 1 diabetes. Study-wide points: Moderate yet significant TCRB CDR3 shortening was seen in Type 1 diabetes patients in all four CD4+ subsets.

The table lists this clone with a few counts. Its antigen remains unidentified. Every isolated RNA sample was fully reverse transcribed, so sequencing captured expressed TCRB transcripts. This table comes from immunoSEQ multiplex PCR, and its TCRdb copy is limited to in-frame clones, with some not included. Counted here are approximately 130,000 clones, 17% occurring once; the ten biggest clones make up roughly 2.5%. Trimming left V 0 bases short and J 3 bases short, with 12 bases between. CDR3 length: 14 residues. Germline V CDR1 and CDR2: GTSNPN, SVGIG (reference sequence). The sequence was obtained from a man younger than 35 with type 1 diabetes. The rearrangement uses TRBV30 and TRBJ2-7; tentative D call: TRBD1 (5 bases). Sequencing input: central memory CD4+ T cells from blood. The CDR3 DNA reads TGTGCCTGGAGTGTGTCCAGGGCTCGCTACGAGCAGTACTTC. It is translated as CAWSVSRARYEQYF. The variable domain in full, with the rest retrieved from reference TRBV30 and TRBJ2-7, is SQTIHQWPATLVQPVGSPLSLECTVEGTSNPNLYWYRQAAGRGLQLLFYSVGIGQISSEVPQNLSASRPQDRQFILSSKKLLLSDSGFYLCAWSVSRARYEQYFGPGTRLTVT.